This T cell receptor beta chain is from a study of immunodeficiency (dated by TCRdb to about 2019). In the study overall: The repertoires were analyzed to search for VDJ recombination defects and oligoclonality.

V trim: 2 bases; J trim: 6 bases; unmatched bases: 10. From cysteine to phenylalanine, the CDR3 is 16 amino acids long. CDR3 DNA is the only sequence kept; it has 48 bases, read in frame from the first base. CDR1 and CDR2 (MGHRA, YSYEKL) derive from the germline V gene. Genomic DNA was extracted using the QIAamp DNA Blood Mini Kit and was submitted for immunoSEQ repertoire analysis. Multiplex PCR was used to amplify CDR3 regions from a standard amount of genomic DNA template. An Illumina platform was used to sequence the PCR products. The original methods were these. Alignment of sequences was done against a reference, and the V, D and J gene definitions came from IMGT. A nearest-neighbor clustering algorithm merged closely related sequences to remove PCR and sequencing errors. V, D and J usage in productive unique and total sequences was analyzed using ImmunoSEQ Analyzer tools and R version 3.6.1. Entries here come from immuneACCESS through TCRdb and include only in-frame sequences with V and J called. Some clones fail to appear in such tables; in the studies checked, an unresolved V gene covers under half of the shortfall, and the cause of the remainder is unknown. D and trimming were read from the DNA, whereas the V and J calls and clone size are those reported in that table. Counted in this sample were 1,300 to 1,500 clones; approximately 93% of them appeared once. Jointly, the top ten make up roughly 2.8% of the sample.

As for this clone: No antigen is known for it. Per-nucleotide qualities are absent, and no much larger clonotype sits a single base away.

What the research found in general, with its limitations: In the entropy comparisons of patients against healthy controls, patients were shown as n=3 (open circles), and an effect of thymic development was suggested only as a possibility. Restricted TRB V-J pairing and lower productive entropy were observed in patient CD8+ T cells compared with control CD8+ T cells. Based on top-100 and total clonotype frequencies, severe oligoclonality was found in patient CD8+ T cells but not in patient CD4+ T cells.

CD3+CD8+ T cells were sorted from fresh PBMCs before TCR sequencing. This TCR was sampled from a human donor in good health. In this chain, TRBV4-1 is recombined with TRBJ1-2; 9 central nucleotides agree with TRBD1. The sequencing input was CD8+ T cells from blood. The CDR3 reads CASSQPALDRGDGYTF. The DNA sequence is TGCGCCAGCAGCCAACCAGCCCTGGACAGGGGTGATGGCTACACCTTC.